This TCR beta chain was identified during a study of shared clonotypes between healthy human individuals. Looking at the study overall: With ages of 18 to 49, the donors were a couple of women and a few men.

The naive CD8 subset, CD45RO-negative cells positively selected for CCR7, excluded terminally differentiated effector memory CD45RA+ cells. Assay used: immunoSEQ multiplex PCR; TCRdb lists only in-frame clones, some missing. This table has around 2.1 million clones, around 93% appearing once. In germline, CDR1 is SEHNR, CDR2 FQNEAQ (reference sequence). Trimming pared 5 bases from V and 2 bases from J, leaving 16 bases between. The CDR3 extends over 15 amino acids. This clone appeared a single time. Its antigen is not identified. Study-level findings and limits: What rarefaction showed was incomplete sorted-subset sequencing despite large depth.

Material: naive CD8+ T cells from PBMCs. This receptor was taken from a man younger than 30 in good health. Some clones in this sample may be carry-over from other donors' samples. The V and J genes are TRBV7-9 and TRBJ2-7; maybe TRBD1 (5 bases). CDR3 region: CASSRDPGHPYEQYF. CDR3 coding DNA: TGTGCCAGCAGCAGAGACCCCGGACACCCCTACGAGCAGTACTTC. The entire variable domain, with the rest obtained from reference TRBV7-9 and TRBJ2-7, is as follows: DTGVSQNPRHKITKRGQNVTFRCDPISEHNRLYWYRQTLGQGPEFLTYFQNEAQLEKSRLLSDRFSAERPKGSFSTLEIQRTEQGDSAMYLCASSRDPGHPYEQYFGPGTRLTVT.